This T cell receptor beta chain was identified in a study of blood T cell repertoires in COVID-19. Study background: Samples of COVID-19 (acute and convalescent) were obtained from the United States, Italy and Spain. T cells, B-cell-depleted T cells, or PBMCs provided the cDNA or gDNA that served as material.

Authors' data handling: Estimated nucleated cell counts came from reference gene primer amplification. The method was immunoSEQ multiplex PCR; TCRdb's version includes in-frame clones alone and lacks a portion of them. V, J and clone size are taken as reported in that table, and D and trimming were inferred from the DNA itself. The repertoire holds 120,000 to 150,000 clones, more than 80% seen once, with over 7.5% in the top ten. Sequencing was carried out using peripheral blood. The TCR was taken from a woman aged 80 or over in a cohort sampled during active or convalescent COVID-19.

CDR3 amino acids: CASSGAGALRNEKLFF. The CDR3 DNA follows: TGTGCCAGCAGCGGGGCAGGGGCTCTTCGGAATGAAAAACTGTTTTTT. The rearrangement links TRBV5-5 to TRBJ1-4, with D maybe TRBD1 (6 bases). The length of the CDR3 is 16 residues. Germline CDR1 is SGHKS and CDR2 is YYEKEE (reference sequence). V lost 4 bases and J lost 5, with 18 bases in between.